This T cell receptor beta chain was found in a study of blood T cells in healthy people across ages (dated by TCRdb to the mid-2010s). Concerning the study at large: In model experiments, roughly one uniquely barcoded TCR beta cDNA molecule per two T cells was captured by template switching. Using deep sequencing normalized with unique cDNA molecular identifiers, the study measured how TCR beta repertoire diversity changes with age. The donors were divided into four age groups: young (average around 16 years), middle-aged (over 35), aged (approximately 64) and long-lived (about 84). To avoid experimental bias, donors of different ages were randomly spread across the sequencing lanes. The study analyzed two additional independent replicas of 1 million unique cDNA reads from the same blood draw for two donors, one aged 18 to 30 and one aged 80 or older.

This clonotype has a count of ten or more. Its cognate antigen has yet to be identified. No much larger clonotype is one base removed from it; base qualities were not supplied. The donors were 40 or so Caucasian individuals from Russia, aged roughly 6 to 90 years, who were systemically healthy. Ten milliliters of peripheral blood were drawn from each donor into EDTA-treated Vacutainer tubes. Ficoll-Paque density-gradient centrifugation was used to isolate PBMCs, with at least 6.5 million per sample. Total RNA, at least 5 micrograms per sample, was extracted from PBMCs with Trizol reagent. For every donor, an aliquot of PBMCs went through flow cytometry to measure the percentages of naive CD45RAhigh/CD27high T cells. Libraries were prepared through 5' RACE. Sequencer: Illumina HiSeq 2500. A second about 6 to 11 cycle PCR used a sample-barcoded 5' primer and a J-beta primer mix. A unique molecular identifier was introduced onto each TCR beta cDNA molecule by a template-switch 5' adaptor carrying 12 random nucleotides. Each sample yielded at least 2.5 million CDR3-containing paired-end reads. All of the RNA was converted into first-strand cDNA using the Mint cDNA synthesis kit, with a TRBC-specific oligonucleotide serving as the primer. All cDNA was treated with uracil-DNA glycosylase and then went through a first 18-cycle PCR with the universal primers M1SS and BC2_uni_R. The paper's data handling went like this. For normalization, 1 million high-quality reads, each with a distinct molecular identifier, were randomly selected from each sample. Reads with shared molecular identifiers were discarded instead of being binned into consensus sequences. MiTCR, set to a Q25 quality threshold and the strictest error-elimination algorithm, was used for CDR3 identification, clonotype clustering and error correction. A nonparametric unseen species model with Euler transformation was used to estimate lower-bound total TCR beta diversity. The public reads were quality trimmed at Q25 with fastp and then assembled into clones with MiXCR by TCRdb, keeping productive beta chains. One record per CDR3 amino acid sequence lists the most common genes and DNA. These V and J calls originate from TCRdb's pipeline instead of the authors' own analysis. For this sample there are just under 900,000 distinct CDR3 sequences; roughly 26% appear just once. In total, the top ten clones hold about 18% of the sample.

General findings and caveats noted by the study authors: Total diversity estimates from one million sequenced T cells were considered lower bounds and underestimates. The percentage of naive T cells measured by flow cytometry correlated strongly with observed TCR beta diversity. Observed TCR beta diversity per million T cells fell roughly linearly with age, and a significant reduction was already apparent by age roughly 40. The CMV infection status of donors was not known, potentially confounding age-related changes in expanded clonotypes. Compared with the aged group, the long-lived group had more naive CD4+ T cells, fewer expanded clones and increased TCR diversity, suggesting age selection. Because profiling used bulk unsorted PBMCs, naive and antigen-experienced compartments could not be compared conclusively.

This sequence originates from a woman older than 75 in good health. The sequenced material came from blood.

The sequenced DNA is TGTGCCAGCAGCCAAGTAGCCGCCGAGCAGTACTTC. This encodes CASSQVAAEQYF. The chain links TRBV3-1 with TRBJ2-7; no confident D gene assignment can be made. Reading from cysteine to phenylalanine, the CDR3 counts 12 amino acids. Kept here is only the CDR3 DNA, which spans 36 bases and is read in frame from base 1. V is shortened by 1 base, J by 6 bases, and the region joining them spans 7 bases. According to the germline V gene (reference sequence), CDR1 reads LGHDT and CDR2 reads YNNKEL.